These 3 T cell receptor beta chains came from one sample sequenced in a study of T-cell memory formation after mild COVID-19. A single record per CDR3 protein comes from TCRdb applying MiXCR to the 5' RACE reads. The sample carries just under 550,000 distinct CDR3 sequences, just over 20% recorded once. The sequenced material came from PBMCs or a T cell subset sorted from them (not recorded which). These receptors all stem from an adult woman who had mild COVID-19 (a few samples of this study predate the infection). Cell type and time point are not known.

The chain couples TRBV11-2 to TRBJ2-3, with D unresolved. The germline CDR1 and CDR2 sequences are SGHAT and FQNNGV. Trimming took off 1 base at V and 2 bases at J, with 10 bases between the two ends. The CDR3 loop spans 15 amino acids. The CDR3, as DNA: TGTGCCAGCAGCTTAGTAACAGACCTCACAGATACGCAGTATTTT. Translation: CASSLVTDLTDTQYF.

This clonotype has a handful of counts. V and J are TRBV6-2 or TRBV6-3 and TRBJ2-7; maybe TRBD1 (6 bases). Trimming took off 2 bases at V and 5 bases at J, with 10 bases between the two ends. CDR3 length: 13 residues. Germline V gene lookup returns CDR1 MNHEY and CDR2 SVGEGT. For the CDR3, the DNA is TGTGCCAGCAGTTACACAGGGATCGACGAGCAGTACTTC. Encoded protein: CASSYTGIDEQYF.

The chain couples TRBV7-2 to TRBJ2-7, with D unresolved. The V gene's germline CDR1 is SGHTA and CDR2 FQGNSA. The V gene lost 4 bases and the J gene lost 3 bases, with 13 bases spanning the gap. The CDR3 has 14 residues. The CDR3 reads CASSSGPGLYEQYF. As DNA, the CDR3 is TGTGCCAGCAGCTCGGGCCCGGGCCTCTACGAGCAGTACTTC.